The T cell receptor beta chain under discussion was sequenced for a study of beta chain features in type 1 diabetes (dated by TCRdb to 2016 to 2019). For context, the study as a whole: Mean age, gender distribution, total cell number and subset yield did not differ between patients and healthy donors. Regulatory and stem cell-like memory subsets were isolated from only 8 patients and roughly eight healthy donors, whereas naive and central memory subsets came from all 30 or so donors. The study compared TCRB repertoires of sorted circulating CD4+ T cell subsets between recently diagnosed type 1 diabetes patients and matched healthy donors. A total of approximately 99,000,000 sorted cells were examined across all samples, and RNA yield correlated strongly with the number of cells per subset.

In regard to this clone: Its binding antigen is unknown. No much larger clone is present one base from it, and per-base qualities are unavailable.

From each donor, a single peripheral blood sample of about 120 mL on average was drawn into heparinised tubes. Using a panel that included CD45RO, CCR7, CD25, CD127, CD95 and CD27, naive, central memory, regulatory and stem cell-like memory CD4+ T cells were sorted on a BD FACSAria II. Purity was above 95% for every sorted population. PBMCs were separated immediately by Lymphoprep density gradient centrifugation and were stained directly, without being cultured. To minimize batch effects, samples were stained and sorted in pairs, one healthy donor with one patient per experiment. Overall study outcomes, separate from this receptor: Shorter templates might be favored by PCR, yet because patient and control samples were amplified and corrected together, any such skew would affect both groups equally. Naive, central memory and regulatory TCRB repertoires appeared to be more similar among patients than among healthy donors. At VDJ recombination sites, patients with type 1 diabetes made fewer insertions and deleted more nucleotides, a pattern implying thymic rearrangement abnormalities. Because cDNA rather than genomic DNA was sequenced, highly expressing activated cells could have been over-represented, although no difference in activation and CD3 levels was found between groups. HLA sub-analyses involved small numbers of individuals, so any influence of HLA type on TCRB rearrangement remained unresolved. A moderate but significant shortening of TCRB CDR3 length was observed in type 1 diabetes patients in all four CD4+ subsets.

V and J are trimmed by 5 bases and 6 bases, and the gene matches miss 11 bases of the junction. Via the germline V gene, CDR1 is SGHVS and CDR2 FNYEAQ. The CDR3 runs 15 residues from the cysteine to the phenylalanine. Just CDR3 DNA is preserved here, 45 bases in frame from base 1. The entire amount of isolated RNA was reverse transcribed using the High Capacity cDNA Reverse Transcription Kit, so the sequenced TCRB transcripts were expressed ones. Deep immunoSEQ sequencing was applied to naive, central memory and regulatory T cell samples, giving an average of roughly 3.3 million total reads per sample. Sorted cells were lysed in RLT buffer and RNA was extracted with DNase-treated RNeasy Micro or Mini kits, depending on cell number. To prevent cross-contamination, each cell subset was processed individually, whereas patient and healthy donor samples were processed jointly. The immunoSEQ multiplex PCR was used to amplify TCRB sequences from cDNA, generating 87-bp fragments that spanned the CDR3 region. The amplicons were sequenced using the Illumina HiSeq platform. The original pipeline was this. Synthetic template baselines were used to correct PCR bias computationally, reads within Hamming distance 2 were collapsed, and singletons that could not be merged were discarded. Reads were aligned against IMGT so that V, D and J genes, CDR3 length and insertions or deletions at six rearrangement sites could be assigned. Within each subset, clonotype counts were normalized to sorted cell number, and only after that were true diversity and Gini coefficients computed with the tcR R package. The overlap coefficient, calculated on TCRB nucleotide sequences, was used to measure repertoire sharing. Held by TCRdb, this immuneACCESS table contains in-frame sequences only and omits some clones. Under half of the omission traces to an unresolved V gene where checked; the cause of the rest is unknown. V, J and clone size are taken as reported in that table, and D and trimming were inferred from the DNA itself. The sample profile shows 250,000 or so clones; around a quarter of them were found once. The ten largest clonotypes hold approximately 4% of the sample.

Sample: central memory CD4+ T cells from blood. This chain joins TRBV7-6 to TRBJ2-7, with 9 central nucleotides matching TRBD1. This sequence originates from a young man in good health. The CDR3 region has the sequence CASSPTGTGSGEQYF. The nucleotides read TGTGCCAGCAGCCCGACCGGGACAGGGAGCGGCGAGCAGTACTTC.